A selection of T cell receptor beta chains follows, all from one sample in a study of blood T cell repertoires in COVID-19. Sequencing was performed with immunoSEQ multiplex PCR; in TCRdb, only in-frame clones are kept and a portion is missing. The sample records nearly 11,000 clones, 88% being singletons. Material for sequencing was peripheral blood. The receptors stem from a human donor in a cohort sampled during active COVID-19. CDR3s include the opening cysteine and the closing phenylalanine or tryptophan. Fields, in order: V gene, D gene, J gene, CDR3 protein, CDR3 DNA. The D gene is left open where the match is weak.

v_gene: TRBV6-1; d_gene: TRBD2; j_gene: TRBJ2-7; CDR3aa: CASSERMGGLLYEQYF; CDR3nt: TGTGCCAGCAGTGAAAGGATGGGGGGACTACTCTACGAGCAGTACTTC
v_gene: TRBV7-3; d_gene: -; j_gene: TRBJ2-3; CDR3aa: CASSSRLGGSTDTQYF; CDR3nt: TGTGCCAGCAGCTCGCGACTTGGCGGTAGCACAGATACGCAGTATTTT
v_gene: TRBV10-3; d_gene: TRBD2; j_gene: TRBJ2-3; CDR3aa: CAISGLAGSTDTQYF; CDR3nt: TGTGCCATCAGTGGCCTAGCGGGGTCCACAGATACGCAGTATTTT
v_gene: TRBV10-1; d_gene: TRBD2; j_gene: TRBJ2-3; CDR3aa: CASGPSGGTTDTQYF; CDR3nt: TGCGCCAGCGGACCTAGCGGGGGAACCACAGATACGCAGTATTTT
v_gene: TRBV18; d_gene: -; j_gene: TRBJ1-6; CDR3aa: CASSPSAGANSPLHF; CDR3nt: TGTGCCAGCTCACCAAGTGCGGGGGCTAATTCACCCCTCCACTTT
v_gene: TRBV5-6; d_gene: TRBD2; j_gene: TRBJ2-7; CDR3aa: CARSLSPGGDGYEQYF; CDR3nt: TGTGCCCGCAGCTTATCTCCGGGGGGGGACGGCTACGAGCAGTACTTC
v_gene: TRBV10-3; d_gene: TRBD2; j_gene: TRBJ2-4; CDR3aa: CAISRTSGSLENIQYF; CDR3nt: TGTGCCATCAGTCGGACTAGCGGGAGTCTTGAAAACATTCAGTACTTC
v_gene: TRBV9; d_gene: TRBD2; j_gene: TRBJ2-1; CDR3aa: CASSVSALASGRPEQFF; CDR3nt: TGTGCCAGCAGCGTATCTGCTTTGGCTAGCGGGAGACCGGAGCAGTTCTTC
v_gene: TRBV4-3; d_gene: TRBD2; j_gene: TRBJ2-2; CDR3aa: CASSQSGGECGELFF; CDR3nt: TGCGCCAGCAGCCAGAGTGGGGGGGAGTGCGGGGAGCTGTTTTTT
v_gene: TRBV9; d_gene: -; j_gene: TRBJ2-7; CDR3aa: CASSARDLGEQYF; CDR3nt: TGTGCCAGCAGCGCCCGGGACTTAGGAGAGCAGTACTTC
v_gene: TRBV5-1; d_gene: TRBD2; j_gene: TRBJ2-1; CDR3aa: CASSLSVGGSLDEQFF; CDR3nt: TGCGCCAGCAGCTTGAGTGTGGGAGGGTCTCTGGATGAGCAGTTCTTC